The 12 T cell receptor beta chains reported below all come from one sample, sequenced in a study of beta chain features in type 1 diabetes. The entirety of the isolated RNA underwent reverse transcription, so expressed TCRB transcripts were sequenced. Data came from immunoSEQ multiplex PCR; TCRdb stores just in-frame clones and leaves some out. The sample has 390,000 or so clones, about 15% seen once. The sample consisted of naive CD4+ T cells from blood. The receptor set was obtained from a man aged 25-45 years in good health.

This clone was recorded a few times. V gene TRBV7-9 combines with J gene TRBJ2-7; 8 bases line up with TRBD2. Germline loops: CDR1 SEHNR, CDR2 FQNEAQ (reference sequence). The CDR3 length is 14 residues. Losses at the gene ends were 3 bases for V and 3 bases for J; bases not matched to a gene: 4. Written as DNA, the CDR3 is TGTGCCAGCAGCTTTAGCGGGGCATACTACGAGCAGTACTTC. Translation gives CASSFSGAYYEQYF.

The gene calls are TRBV2 and TRBJ1-6, with D perhaps TRBD1 (5 bases). V was cut by 8 bases and J by 11 bases, with 25 bases left in between. This CDR3 region has 16 residues. Germline V gene lookup returns CDR1 SNHLY and CDR2 FYNNEI. The CDR3 reads CASGTGGITSLPPLHF. The CDR3 DNA reads TGTGCCAGCGGGACTGGGGGGATCACTAGTTTGCCACCCCTCCACTTT.

The chain employs TRBV7-6 and TRBJ2-5, with D possibly being TRBD1 (6 bases). Per germline, CDR1 SGHVS and CDR2 FNYEAQ. The V end was cut by 5 bases, the J end by 8 bases, with 18 bases between. The CDR3 has 14 amino acids. DNA for the CDR3: TGTGCCAGCAGCCACGTAGGGGACACTGAAACCCAGTACTTC. It is translated as CASSHVGDTETQYF.

Only a few counts were recorded for this clone. The rearrangement uses TRBV13 and TRBJ2-5; the D is unclear. TRBJ2-7 explains the end of the DNA better; the J call may be wrong. Germline lookup yields CDR1 PRHDT and CDR2 FYEKMQ (reference sequence). CDR3 length equals 14 residues. The CDR3 DNA follows: TGTGCCAGCAGTTTCATCATTAGTTTTCACGAGCAGTACTTC. This codes for CASSFIISFHEQYF.

This clone was counted only a few times. The chain links TRBV9 to TRBJ2-3; 8 bases align to TRBD1. The germline V gene encodes CDR1 SGDLS and CDR2 YYNGEE. This CDR3 has 15 residues. V shed 3 bases, J shed 6 bases, and the junction held 9 bases outside the gene matches. This CDR3 is CASSGRPGGSDTQYF. The CDR3 DNA reads as TGTGCCAGCAGCGGACGACCAGGGGGCTCGGATACGCAGTATTTT.

This clone was counted only a few times. CDR3 in DNA: TGCAGCACAGCTCTAGCGGCCACCGGGGAGCTGTTTTTT. As protein: CSTALAATGELFF. V is TRBV29-1 and J is TRBJ2-2; 7 positions agree with TRBD2. This CDR3 has 13 residues. Per the germline V gene, CDR1 is SQVTM and CDR2 is ANQGSEA. V lost 8 bases to trimming and J lost 4 bases; unmatched junction nucleotides: 7.

V is TRBV10-3 and J is TRBJ2-7, with 9 bases aligning to TRBD2. The V segment lost 4 bases and the J segment 3 bases; nucleotides outside the gene matches: 10. The V gene's germline CDR1 is ENHRY and CDR2 SYGVKD. The CDR3 is 16 amino acids. The DNA for the CDR3 is TGTGCCATCAGTGGCGGGGGTAGCGGGGGAGACTACGAGCAGTACTTC. Protein product: CAISGGGSGGDYEQYF.

The chain uses TRBV15 and TRBJ1-4, with TRBD1 matching 8 bases. V dropped 5 bases and J dropped 10; count of bases not matched to a gene: 9. CDR1 LNHNV and CDR2 YYDKDF come from the germline V gene (reference sequence). The CDR3 has 14 amino acids. The CDR3 here is CATSPRTGKGKLFF. CDR3 DNA: TGTGCCACCAGCCCCCGGACAGGGAAGGGAAAACTGTTTTTT.

This chain uses TRBV15 with TRBJ2-7; 10 bases fit TRBD2. Germline CDR1 is LNHNV and CDR2 is YYDKDF (reference sequence). This CDR3 is 15 amino acids long. V lost 1 base and J lost 9; bases outside the gene matches: 9. The DNA for the CDR3 is TGTGCCACCAGCAGAGGACTAGCGGGTCCTTTCAGGCAGTACGTC. Translating gives CATSRGLAGPFRQYV.

This clone has just a few counts. The sample has other DNA sequences that encode this CDR3 too. V usage is TRBV5-1 and J usage is TRBJ2-3; D is ambiguous. This CDR3 contains 12 residues. The germline V and J ends were trimmed by 5 bases and 2 bases, with 6 bases remaining between them. Germline V gene lookup returns CDR1 SGHRS and CDR2 YFSETQ. CDR3 loop: CASSSTTDTQYF. The CDR3 DNA reads TGCGCCAGCAGTAGTACCACAGATACGCAGTATTTT.

In this sample, this clone turned up a few times. The CDR3 DNA follows: TGTGCCAACTCACGATCAGGGGACTGGGAGCAGTACGTC. This translates into CANSRSGDWEQYV. V usage is TRBV2 and J usage is TRBJ2-7; D may be TRBD1 or TRBD2 (6 bases each). In germline, CDR1 is SNHLY, CDR2 FYNNEI. V dropped 10 bases and J dropped 7 bases, with 20 bases sitting between them. The CDR3 is made up of 13 amino acids.

This chain links TRBV4-3 with TRBJ2-1; a weak D match, TRBD1 (6 bases). Trimming left V 4 bases short and J 10 bases short, with 23 bases between. The germline V gene encodes CDR1 LGHNA and CDR2 YSLEER. The CDR3 runs to 16 residues. The CDR3 DNA sequence: TGCGCCAGCAGCCGATCGGCGGCGGCAGGGGATCAGGAGCAGTTCTTC. Its translation: CASSRSAAAGDQEQFF.